This T cell receptor (beta chain) emerged from a study of shared clonotypes between healthy human individuals. Naive CD4+ cells were CD45RA-selected; the remaining cells were memory. Trimming removed 5 bases from V and 3 bases from J, with 23 bases in between. The germline gives CDR1 SGHVS, CDR2 FQNEAQ. The CDR3 loop spans 17 amino acids. TCRdb's table, derived via immunoSEQ multiplex PCR, lists solely in-frame clones and lacks some. This sample has approximately 1.5 million clones; 95% to 99% occur once, and the top ten carry 0.4% to 0.45%. This TCR derives from a man under 40 in good health. This chain joins TRBV7-8 and TRBJ2-7; D perhaps matches TRBD1 (5 bases). Sequenced input: naive CD4+ T cells sorted from blood. Subset: CD45RA+ positively selected. The CDR3 DNA follows: TGTGCCAGCAGCCTTTCGGTTGGGCGCAGGGAAGGCTACGAGCAGTACTTC. Protein sequence: CASSLSVGRREGYEQYF.